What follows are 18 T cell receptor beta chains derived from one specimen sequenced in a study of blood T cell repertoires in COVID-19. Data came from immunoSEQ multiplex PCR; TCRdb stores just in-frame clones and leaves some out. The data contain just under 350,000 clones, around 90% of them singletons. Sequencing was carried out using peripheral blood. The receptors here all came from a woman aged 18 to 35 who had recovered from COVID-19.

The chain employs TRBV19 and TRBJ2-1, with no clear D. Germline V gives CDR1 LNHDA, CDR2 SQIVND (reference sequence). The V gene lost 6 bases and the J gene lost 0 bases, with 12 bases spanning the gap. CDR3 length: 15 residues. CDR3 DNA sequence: TGTGCCAGTAGCCCGACTGAGAGCTCCTACAATGAGCAGTTCTTC. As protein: CASSPTESSYNEQFF.

CDR3 loop: CAWSLADMNTGELFF. The DNA of the CDR3 is TGTGCCTGGAGTTTAGCGGATATGAACACCGGGGAGCTGTTTTTT. This sequence joins TRBV30 and TRBJ2-2; D might be TRBD2 (6 bases). Per germline, CDR1 GTSNPN and CDR2 SVGIG (reference sequence). The CDR3 consists of 15 residues. Trimming shortened V by 2 bases and J by 1 base, and 11 bases separated the two germline ends.

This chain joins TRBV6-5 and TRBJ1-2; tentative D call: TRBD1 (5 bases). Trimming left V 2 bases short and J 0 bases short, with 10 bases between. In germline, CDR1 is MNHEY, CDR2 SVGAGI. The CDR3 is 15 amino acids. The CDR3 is CASSYGRAANYGYTF. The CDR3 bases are TGTGCCAGCAGTTACGGCAGGGCCGCTAACTATGGCTACACCTTC.

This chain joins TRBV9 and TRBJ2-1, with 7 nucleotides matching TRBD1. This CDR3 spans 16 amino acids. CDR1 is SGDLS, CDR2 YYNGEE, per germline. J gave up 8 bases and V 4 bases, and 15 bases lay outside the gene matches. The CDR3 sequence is CASSPPDRKTGDEQFF. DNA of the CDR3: TGTGCCAGCAGCCCTCCGGACAGGAAAACGGGCGATGAGCAGTTCTTC.

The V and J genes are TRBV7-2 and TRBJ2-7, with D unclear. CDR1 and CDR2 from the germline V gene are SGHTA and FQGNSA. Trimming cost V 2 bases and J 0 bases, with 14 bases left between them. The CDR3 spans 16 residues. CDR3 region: CASSLSEAIPSYEQYV. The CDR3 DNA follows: TGTGCCAGCAGCTTATCTGAGGCGATTCCCTCCTACGAGCAGTACGTC.

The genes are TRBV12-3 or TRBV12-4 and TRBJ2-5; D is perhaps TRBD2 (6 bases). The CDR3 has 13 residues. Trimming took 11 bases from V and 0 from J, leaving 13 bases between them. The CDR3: CAVTGAYQETQYF. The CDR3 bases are TGTGCCGTGACGGGAGCGTACCAAGAGACCCAGTACTTC.

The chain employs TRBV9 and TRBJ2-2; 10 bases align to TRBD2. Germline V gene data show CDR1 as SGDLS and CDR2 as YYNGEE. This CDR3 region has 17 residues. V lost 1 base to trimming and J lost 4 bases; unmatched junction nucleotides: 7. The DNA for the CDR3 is TGTGCCAGCAGCGTAACCATAGCGGGAGGTTCCACCGGGGAGCTGTTTTTT. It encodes CASSVTIAGGSTGELFF.

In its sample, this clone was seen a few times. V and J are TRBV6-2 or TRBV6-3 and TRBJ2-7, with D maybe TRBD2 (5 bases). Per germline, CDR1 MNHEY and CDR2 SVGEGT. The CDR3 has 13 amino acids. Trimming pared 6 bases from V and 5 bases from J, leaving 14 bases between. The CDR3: CASRPRGLHEQYV. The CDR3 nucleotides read TGTGCCAGCAGACCTAGAGGGTTACACGAGCAGTACGTC.

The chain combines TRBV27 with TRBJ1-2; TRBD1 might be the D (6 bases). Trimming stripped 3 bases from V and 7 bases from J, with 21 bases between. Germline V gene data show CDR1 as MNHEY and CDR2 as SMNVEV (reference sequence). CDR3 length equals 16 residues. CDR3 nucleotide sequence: TGTGCCAGCAGTTTGACCTCACAGGGAGGGTTTGGTGGCTACACCTTC. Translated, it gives CASSLTSQGGFGGYTF.

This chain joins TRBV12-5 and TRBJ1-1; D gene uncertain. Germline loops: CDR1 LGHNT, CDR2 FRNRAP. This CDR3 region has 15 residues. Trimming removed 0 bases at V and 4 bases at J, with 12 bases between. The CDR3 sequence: CASGLVMGGGTEAFF. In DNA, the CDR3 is TGTGCTAGTGGTTTGGTAATGGGAGGTGGCACTGAAGCTTTCTTT.

CDR3 in amino acids: CASKGEHRVNTEAFF. CDR3 DNA: TGTGCCAGTAAGGGGGAACATAGGGTGAACACTGAAGCTTTCTTT. The V call is TRBV19, the J call TRBJ1-1; a weak D match, TRBD1 (6 bases). CDR1 is LNHDA, CDR2 SQIVND, per germline (reference sequence). Trimming removed 7 bases from V and 0 bases from J, with 15 bases in between. The CDR3 has 15 amino acids.

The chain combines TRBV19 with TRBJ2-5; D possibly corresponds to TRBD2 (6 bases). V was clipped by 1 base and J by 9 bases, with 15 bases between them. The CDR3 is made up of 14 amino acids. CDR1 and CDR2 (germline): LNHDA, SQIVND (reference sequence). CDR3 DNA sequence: TGTGCCAGTAGTATAGGGGGAGGTAGTATGGCCCAGTACTTC. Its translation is CASSIGGGSMAQYF.

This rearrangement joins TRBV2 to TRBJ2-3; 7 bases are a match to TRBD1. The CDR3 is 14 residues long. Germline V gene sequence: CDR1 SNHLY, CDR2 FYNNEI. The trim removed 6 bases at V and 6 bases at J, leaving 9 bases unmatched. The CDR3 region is CASRTGVAADTQYF. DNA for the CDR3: TGTGCCAGCAGAACAGGGGTCGCCGCGGATACGCAGTATTTT. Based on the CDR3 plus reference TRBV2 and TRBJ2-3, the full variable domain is EPEVTQTPSHQVTQMGQEVILRCVPISNHLYFYWYRQILGQKVEFLVSFYNNEISEKSEIFDDQFSVERPDGSNFTLKIRSTKLEDSAMYFCASRTGVAADTQYFGPGTRLTVL.

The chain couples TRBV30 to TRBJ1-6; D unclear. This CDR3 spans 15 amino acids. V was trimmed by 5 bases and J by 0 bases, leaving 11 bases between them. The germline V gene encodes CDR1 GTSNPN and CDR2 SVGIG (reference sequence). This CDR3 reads CAWGLKSSYNSPLHF. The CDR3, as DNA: TGTGCCTGGGGACTCAAGAGCTCCTATAATTCACCCCTCCACTTT. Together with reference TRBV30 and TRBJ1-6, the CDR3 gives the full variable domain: SQTIHQWPATLVQPVGSPLSLECTVEGTSNPNLYWYRQAAGRGLQLLFYSVGIGQISSEVPQNLSASRPQDRQFILSSKKLLLSDSGFYLCAWGLKSSYNSPLHFGNGTRLTVT.

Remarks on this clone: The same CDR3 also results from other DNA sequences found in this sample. CDR3 region: CASSRTSGSTDTQYF. CDR3 in DNA: TGTGCCAGCAGCCGGACTAGCGGGAGTACAGATACGCAGTATTTT. The chain combines TRBV7-9 with TRBJ2-3, with 13 bases that match TRBD2. Germline CDR1 reads SEHNR; CDR2 reads FQNEAQ (reference sequence). CDR3 size: 15 residues. The V segment lost 5 bases and the J segment 3 bases; nucleotides outside the gene matches: 2. Full variable domain (rest looked up from reference TRBV7-9 and TRBJ2-3): DTGVSQNPRHKITKRGQNVTFRCDPISEHNRLYWYRQTLGQGPEFLTYFQNEAQLEKSRLLSDRFSAERPKGSFSTLEIQRTEQGDSAMYLCASSRTSGSTDTQYFGPGTRLTVL.

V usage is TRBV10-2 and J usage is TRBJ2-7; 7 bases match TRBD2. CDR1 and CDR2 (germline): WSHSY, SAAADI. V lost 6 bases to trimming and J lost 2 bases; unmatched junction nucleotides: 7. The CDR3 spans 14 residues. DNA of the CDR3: TGCGCCAGCAGCCCTAGCGGCCTAACCTACGAGCAGTACGTC. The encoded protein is CASSPSGLTYEQYV.

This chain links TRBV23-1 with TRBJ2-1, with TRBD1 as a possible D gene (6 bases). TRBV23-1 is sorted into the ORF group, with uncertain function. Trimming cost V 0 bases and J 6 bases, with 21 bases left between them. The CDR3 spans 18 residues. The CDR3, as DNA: TGCGCCAGCAGTCAATCACGTAATGGACAGTTTTCAATCAATGAGCAGTTCTTC. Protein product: CASSQSRNGQFSINEQFF.

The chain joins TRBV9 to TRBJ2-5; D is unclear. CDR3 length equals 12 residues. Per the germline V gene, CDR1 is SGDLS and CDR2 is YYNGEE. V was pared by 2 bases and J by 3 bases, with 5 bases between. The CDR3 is CASSVAEETQYF. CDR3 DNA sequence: TGTGCCAGCAGCGTGGCCGAAGAGACCCAGTACTTC.